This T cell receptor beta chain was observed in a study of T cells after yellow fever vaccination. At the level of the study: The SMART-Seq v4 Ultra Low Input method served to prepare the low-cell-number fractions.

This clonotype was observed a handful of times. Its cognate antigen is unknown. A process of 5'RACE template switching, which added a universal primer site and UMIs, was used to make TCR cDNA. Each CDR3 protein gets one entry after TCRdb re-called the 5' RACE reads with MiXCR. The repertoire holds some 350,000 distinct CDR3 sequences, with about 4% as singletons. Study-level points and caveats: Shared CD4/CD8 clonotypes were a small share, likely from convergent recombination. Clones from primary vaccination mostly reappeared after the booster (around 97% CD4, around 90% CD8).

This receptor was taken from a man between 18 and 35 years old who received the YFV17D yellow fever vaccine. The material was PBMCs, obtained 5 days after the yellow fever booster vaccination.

CDR3 sequence: CASSPQEEDTQYF. CDR3 coding DNA: TGTGCCAGCTCACCTCAGGAGGAGGATACGCAGTATTTT. This chain joins TRBV18 and TRBJ2-3, with D possibly TRBD2 on 5 matching bases. Per the germline V gene, CDR1 is KGHSH and CDR2 is LQKENI. The CDR3 contains 13 residues. Trimming cost V 3 bases and J 6 bases, with 10 bases left between them. Full variable domain (missing parts from reference TRBV18 and TRBJ2-3): NAGVMQNPRHLVRRRGQEARLRCSPMKGHSHVYWYRQLPEEGLKFMVYLQKENIIDESGMPKERFSAEFPKEGPSILRIQQVVRGDSAAYFCASSPQEEDTQYFGPGTRLTVL.